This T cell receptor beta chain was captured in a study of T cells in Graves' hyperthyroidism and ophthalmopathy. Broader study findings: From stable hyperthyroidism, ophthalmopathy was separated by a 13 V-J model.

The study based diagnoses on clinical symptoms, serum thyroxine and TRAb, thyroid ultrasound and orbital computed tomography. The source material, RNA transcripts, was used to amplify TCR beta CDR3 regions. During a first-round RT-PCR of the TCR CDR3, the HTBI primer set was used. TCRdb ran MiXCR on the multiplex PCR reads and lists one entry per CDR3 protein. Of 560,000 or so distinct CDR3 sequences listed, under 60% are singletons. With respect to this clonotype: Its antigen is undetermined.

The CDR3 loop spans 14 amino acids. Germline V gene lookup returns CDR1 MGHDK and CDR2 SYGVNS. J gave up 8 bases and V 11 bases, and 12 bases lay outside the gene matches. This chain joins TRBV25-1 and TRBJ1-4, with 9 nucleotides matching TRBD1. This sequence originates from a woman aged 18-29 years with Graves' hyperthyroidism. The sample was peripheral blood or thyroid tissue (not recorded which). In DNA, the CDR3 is TGTGCCCCAAGCCCGGGACAGGGCTGGGAAAAACTGTTTTTT. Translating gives CAPSPGQGWEKLFF.